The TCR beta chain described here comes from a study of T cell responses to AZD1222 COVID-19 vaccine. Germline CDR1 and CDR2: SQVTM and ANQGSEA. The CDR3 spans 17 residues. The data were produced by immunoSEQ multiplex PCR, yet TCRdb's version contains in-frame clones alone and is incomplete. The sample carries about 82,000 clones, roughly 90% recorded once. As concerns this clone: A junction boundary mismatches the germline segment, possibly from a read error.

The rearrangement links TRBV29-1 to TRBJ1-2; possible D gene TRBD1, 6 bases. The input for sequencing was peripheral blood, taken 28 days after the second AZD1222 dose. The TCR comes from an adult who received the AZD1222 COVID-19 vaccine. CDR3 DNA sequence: TGCAGTGTTGAAAGCTTACAGGGTTCCTCCGGTCCTTATGGCTACACCTTC. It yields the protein CSVESLQGSSGPYGYTF.